The rows below give T cell receptor beta chains drawn from one sample of a study of T cells in Graves' hyperthyroidism and ophthalmopathy. Each CDR3 protein gets one entry after TCRdb re-called the multiplex PCR reads with MiXCR. Of hundreds of thousands of distinct CDR3 sequences listed, around a quarter are singletons. The sequencing sample was made of blood. The source is a man in his forties with Graves' hyperthyroidism that later progressed to Graves' ophthalmopathy. CDR3s include the opening cysteine and the closing phenylalanine or tryptophan. D genes are given only for firm matches. The size entry is marked missing in some rows and otherwise reads once, few, many or a size class.

TRBJ2-5 | TRBD2 | many | TRBV24-1 | CATSDLTLAGDKETQYF | TGTGCCACCAGTGATTTGACGCTAGCGGGCGATAAAGAGACCCAGTACTTC
TRBJ2-5 | NA | NA | TRBV15 | CATSRSTGIWETQYF | TGTGCCACCAGCAGATCCACAGGGATTTGGGAGACCCAGTACTTC
TRBJ2-7 | NA | NA | TRBV15 | CATSRDAAGSVSEQYF | TGTGCCACCAGCAGAGATGCCGCAGGGTCTGTTTCCGAGCAGTACTTC
TRBJ2-5 | TRBD1 | many | TRBV6-5 | CASSYPGQGVETQYF | TGTGCCAGCAGTTACCCGGGACAGGGAGTAGAGACCCAGTACTTC
TRBJ1-1 | NA | many | TRBV11-3 | CASSLERASTEAFF | TGTGCCAGCAGCTTAGAGAGGGCGAGCACTGAAGCTTTCTTT
TRBJ2-3 | TRBD2 | many | TRBV6-2/TRBV6-3 | CASSYSYRREFTDTQYF | TGTGCCAGCAGTTACTCGTACCGGCGGGAGTTTACAGATACGCAGTATTTT
TRBJ1-1 | NA | many | TRBV6-5 | CASRGLGGGTEAFF | TGTGCCAGCAGGGGGTTGGGTGGAGGGACTGAAGCTTTCTTT
TRBJ2-7 | NA | many | TRBV11-1 | CASSYRGNHYEQYF | TGTGCCAGCAGCTATCGGGGGAACCACTACGAGCAGTACTTC
TRBJ2-7 | NA | NA | TRBV20-1 | CSARSPGADTYEQYF | TGCAGTGCTAGGTCCCCTGGAGCGGATACCTACGAGCAGTACTTC
TRBJ2-6 | TRBD2 | once | TRBV25-1 | CASSGRASRGANVLTF | TGTGCCAGTAGCGGGAGGGCCTCAAGAGGGGCCAACGTCCTGACTTTC
TRBJ1-6 | NA | NA | TRBV25-1 | CASSETAGQRDSPLHF | TGTGCCAGCAGTGAAACTGCGGGACAAAGAGATTCACCCCTCCACTTT
TRBJ2-2 | NA | NA | TRBV3-1 | CASSQLGELFF | TGTGCCAGCAGCCAGTTAGGGGAGCTGTTTTTT
TRBJ1-1 | TRBD1 | NA | TRBV12-3/TRBV12-4 | CASSSPGQGRFGGTEAFF | TGTGCCAGCAGTTCACCCGGACAGGGGCGGTTTGGTGGAACTGAAGCTTTCTTT
TRBJ1-1 | NA | many | TRBV10-3 | CAISEYGGGNTEAFF | TGTGCCATCAGTGAGTACGGGGGCGGGAACACTGAAGCTTTCTTT
TRBJ1-1 | NA | many | TRBV5-1 | CASSLEYSNTEAFF | TGCGCCAGCAGCTTGGAGTACTCGAACACTGAAGCTTTCTTT
TRBJ1-5 | TRBD1 | many | TRBV10-3 | CAISGTGGGQSQHF | TGTGCCATCAGTGGGACAGGGGGCGGTCAGTCCCAGCATTTT
TRBJ2-5 | NA | many | TRBV15 | CATSRVRAPGETQYF | TGTGCCACCAGCAGAGTACGGGCCCCGGGAGAGACCCAGTACTTC
TRBJ2-7 | TRBD2 | once | TRBV2 | CASSDLLAGGIYEQYF | TGTGCCAGCAGTGATCTACTAGCGGGAGGTATCTACGAGCAGTACTTC
TRBJ1-3 | TRBD1 | NA | TRBV11-2 | CASSSGTGTVGNTIYF | TGTGCCAGCAGTTCCGGGACAGGGACGGTTGGAAACACCATATATTTT
TRBJ2-7 | NA | many | TRBV7-8 | CASSLVLSGLAGYEQYF | TGTGCCAGCAGCTTAGTTCTTTCCGGTCTAGCTGGCTACGAGCAGTACTTC
TRBJ2-7 | NA | many | TRBV6-1 | CASSDVAGIVEQYF | TGTGCCAGCAGTGACGTAGCCGGGATCGTCGAGCAGTACTTC
TRBJ2-7 | NA | many | TRBV27 | CASSYSGIRSYEQYF | TGTGCCAGCAGTTACTCAGGAATCCGCTCCTACGAGCAGTACTTC
TRBJ1-1 | NA | many | TRBV30 | CAWSVRAKQEAFF | TGTGCCTGGAGTGTCAGGGCCAAGCAGGAAGCTTTCTTT
TRBJ1-2 | NA | many | TRBV5-1 | CASSRRNYGYTF | TGCGCCAGCAGCCGTCGGAACTATGGCTACACCTTC
TRBJ2-5 | TRBD2 | NA | TRBV6-5 | CASSYSPGTSGTQYF | TGTGCCAGCAGTTACTCCCCCGGGACTAGCGGGACTCAGTACTTC
TRBJ2-3 | TRBD1 | NA | TRBV11-2 | CASSRRTGSTDTQYF | TGTGCCAGCAGCCGACGGACAGGAAGCACAGATACGCAGTATTTT
TRBJ2-2 | TRBD2 | many | TRBV2 | CATDGTSGDPDTGELFF | TGTGCCACGGACGGGACTAGCGGGGACCCGGACACCGGGGAGCTGTTTTTT
TRBJ2-7 | TRBD1 | many | TRBV7-2 | CASSLRTGRYEQYF | TGTGCCAGCAGCTTAAGGACAGGCCGCTACGAGCAGTACTTC
TRBJ1-5 | NA | many | TRBV6-1 | CASSEQPWINNQPQHF | TGTGCCAGCAGTGAACAACCCTGGATAAACAATCAGCCCCAGCATTTT
TRBJ2-5 | TRBD2 | many | TRBV6-2/TRBV6-3 | CASNRGRETQYF | TGTGCCAGCAACCGCGGGAGAGAGACCCAGTACTTC
TRBJ2-5 | NA | many | TRBV19 | CASSRIRGRQETQYF | TGTGCCAGTAGCCGAATCAGGGGCCGTCAAGAGACCCAGTACTTC
TRBJ1-1 | NA | NA | TRBV11-1 | CASSSSAGKNTEAFF | TGTGCCAGCAGCTCCTCGGCCGGGAAGAACACTGAAGCTTTCTTT
TRBJ2-7 | NA | many | TRBV28 | CASSGGQTYEQYF | TGTGCCAGCAGTGGAGGACAAACCTACGAGCAGTACTTC
TRBJ2-2 | NA | many | TRBV7-2 | CASSFRAGPGTGELFF | TGTGCCAGCAGCTTTAGGGCGGGTCCGGGCACCGGGGAGCTGTTTTTT
TRBJ1-1 | NA | many | TRBV10-1 | CASSEWGGEAFF | TGCGCCAGCAGTGAATGGGGTGGGGAAGCTTTCTTT
TRBJ2-7 | TRBD2 | many | TRBV28 | CASSRGGVLYEQYF | TGTGCCAGCAGCCGCGGGGGGGTCCTCTACGAGCAGTACTTC
TRBJ1-1 | NA | many | TRBV29-1 | CSVVSLGLNTEAFF | TGCAGCGTTGTTTCTCTGGGGTTGAACACTGAAGCTTTCTTT
TRBJ2-7 | NA | many | TRBV5-1 | CASSLRGRIYEQYF | TGCGCCAGCAGCTTAAGAGGGCGGATTTACGAGCAGTACTTC
TRBJ2-5 | NA | NA | TRBV11-2 | CASSEGWETQYF | TGTGCCAGCAGCGAGGGTTGGGAGACCCAGTACTTC
TRBJ1-2 | NA | NA | TRBV28 | CASSFLGGAGYTF | TGTGCCAGCAGTTTTCTCGGAGGGGCTGGCTACACCTTC
TRBJ2-2 | TRBD1 | many | TRBV20-1 | CSAPAGTDTGELFF | TGCAGTGCCCCCGCCGGGACAGACACCGGGGAGCTGTTTTTT
TRBJ1-1 | NA | many | TRBV11-2 | CASSWAPRNTEAFF | TGTGCCAGCAGCTGGGCGCCCAGGAACACTGAAGCTTTCTTT
TRBJ1-5 | NA | many | TRBV20-1 | CSARKAYSNQPQHF | TGCAGTGCTAGAAAGGCATATAGCAATCAGCCCCAGCATTTT
TRBJ1-1 | NA | many | TRBV5-1 | CASSGESGTEAFF | TGCGCCAGCAGCGGGGAGTCCGGCACTGAAGCTTTCTTT
TRBJ1-5 | NA | many | TRBV19 | CASTARAGSSNQPQHF | TGTGCCAGTACCGCTCGAGCTGGCTCTAGCAATCAGCCCCAGCATTTT
TRBJ1-6 | NA | many | TRBV6-1 | CAGSRDEGNSPLHF | TGTGCCGGCAGCCGGGACGAAGGAAATTCACCCCTCCACTTT
TRBJ1-3 | NA | many | TRBV5-5 | CASSPPGNTIYF | TGTGCCAGCAGTCCCCCTGGAAACACCATATATTTT
TRBJ2-7 | TRBD2 | many | TRBV13 | CASSLSSGSYEQYF | TGTGCCAGCAGCTTATCTAGCGGGTCCTACGAGCAGTACTTC
TRBJ2-7 | NA | many | TRBV27 | CASSLTSPGVMDRISYEQYF | TGTGCCAGCAGTTTAACTTCGCCGGGGGTTATGGACAGGATTTCCTACGAGCAGTACTTC
TRBJ1-1 | NA | few | TRBV20-1 | CRALPGLRDEAFF | TGCAGAGCCTTGCCCGGACTCAGAGATGAAGCTTTCTTT
TRBJ2-7 | TRBD2 | NA | TRBV28 | CASSLTSGSHEQYF | TGTGCCAGCAGTTTGACTAGCGGAAGCCACGAGCAGTACTTC
TRBJ2-2 | TRBD2 | NA | TRBV15 | CATSRGTSGNTGELFF | TGTGCCACCAGCAGAGGAACTAGCGGAAACACCGGGGAGCTGTTTTTT
TRBJ2-2 | NA | NA | TRBV29-1 | CSVQGLGNTGELFF | TGCAGCGTCCAGGGATTGGGGAACACCGGGGAGCTGTTTTTT
TRBJ2-7 | NA | many | TRBV7-9 | CASYNGNPDYEQYF | TGTGCCAGCTACAATGGCAATCCTGACTACGAGCAGTACTTC
TRBJ2-7 | TRBD2 | many | TRBV20-1 | CSARAGRSYEQYF | TGCAGTGCTCGAGCGGGAAGGTCCTACGAGCAGTACTTC
TRBJ2-4 | NA | NA | TRBV6-5 | CASSYSVGGGAKNIQYF | TGTGCCAGCAGTTACTCTGTGGGAGGGGGGGCCAAAAACATTCAGTACTTC